This T cell receptor (beta chain) was identified in a study of shared clonotypes between healthy human individuals. The protocol was immunoSEQ multiplex PCR, while the TCRdb copy is restricted to in-frame clones and leaves out a portion. The table lists 950,000 to 1,200,000 clones, 60% to 80% of them singletons, with 0.89% in the top ten. Splitting the CD4+ cells yielded a CD45RA+ naive subset and a CD45RA-negative memory subset. Germline assignment: CDR1 MGHRA and CDR2 YSYEKL. The CDR3 length is 15 residues. Trimming shortened V by 4 bases and J by 7 bases, and 17 bases separated the two germline ends.

The clonotype was recovered from a young man in good health. Some clones in this sample may be carry-over from other donors' samples. The chain links TRBV4-1 to TRBJ1-5; D unclear. Sequenced: memory CD4+ T cells from PBMCs. Subset described: CD45RA-negative fraction. CDR3 sequence (DNA): TGCGCCAGCAGCCCATTTTCGAAGGGCGAACAGCCCCAGCATTTT. It encodes CASSPFSKGEQPQHF.